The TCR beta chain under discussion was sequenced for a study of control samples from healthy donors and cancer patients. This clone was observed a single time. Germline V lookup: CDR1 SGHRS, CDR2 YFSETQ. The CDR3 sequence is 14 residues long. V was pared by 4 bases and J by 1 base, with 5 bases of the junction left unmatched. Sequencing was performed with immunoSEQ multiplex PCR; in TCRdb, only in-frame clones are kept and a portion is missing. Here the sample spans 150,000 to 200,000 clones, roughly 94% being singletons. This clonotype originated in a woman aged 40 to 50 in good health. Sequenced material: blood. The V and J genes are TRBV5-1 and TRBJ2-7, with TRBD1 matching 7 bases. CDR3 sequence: CASSGMGQSYEQYF. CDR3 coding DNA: TGCGCCAGCAGCGGTATGGGACAGTCCTACGAGCAGTACTTC.